These 23 T cell receptor beta chains were all obtained from the same sample, sequenced in a study of OX40 agonist ivuxolimab in advanced cancers. The data were produced by immunoSEQ multiplex PCR, yet TCRdb's version contains in-frame clones alone and is incomplete. The data contain tens of thousands of clones, around 81% of them seen just once; the ten biggest clones take up 1.3% to 1.5%. The material sequenced was CD4+ or CD8+ T cells sorted from blood, taken in a trial of the OX40 agonist ivuxolimab. The source is an adult with an advanced solid tumor such as melanoma, head and neck, liver or kidney cancer.

The chain employs TRBV7-6 and TRBJ2-5, with TRBD1 identical over 7 bases. The CDR3 totals 13 residues. Germline V lookup: CDR1 SGHVS, CDR2 FNYEAQ. Germline trimming cut 7 bases from V and 1 base from J; bases unmatched to any gene: 3. CDR3 sequence (DNA): TGTGCCAGCAACCACAGGGGCCAAGAGACCCAGTACTTC. Translated: CASNHRGQETQYF.

The chain uses TRBV10-3 and TRBJ2-1, with D uncertain. The CDR3 has 16 residues. V was clipped by 3 bases and J by 3 bases, with 15 bases between them. Germline lookup yields CDR1 ENHRY and CDR2 SYGVKD. The CDR3 loop reads CAISDPMLRNYNEQFF. The CDR3 region has the DNA TGTGCCATCAGTGACCCGATGTTACGGAACTACAATGAGCAGTTCTTC.

The chain is built from TRBV14 and TRBJ2-2; no reliable D call. Between the trimmed V and J ends, which lost 3 bases and 4 bases, there was a span of 15 bases. CDR1 SGHDN and CDR2 FVKESK come from the germline V gene. CDR3 size: 16 residues. The DNA of the CDR3 is TGTGCCAGCAGCCAGAGCCACCAAGCCCGCACCGGGGAGCTGTTTTTT. Its translation: CASSQSHQARTGELFF.

This chain connects TRBV15 to TRBJ1-1; D call uncertain. The CDR3 is made up of 13 amino acids. Trimming took 8 bases from V and 5 from J, leaving 15 bases between them. Germline CDR1 and CDR2: LNHNV and YYDKDF (reference sequence). DNA of the CDR3: TGTGCCACCGCAATGGGAGGATATACTGAAGCTTTCTTT. Translation gives CATAMGGYTEAFF. The variable domain in full, with the rest retrieved from reference TRBV15 and TRBJ1-1, is DAMVIQNPRYQVTQFGKPVTLSCSQTLNHNVMYWYQQKSSQAPKLLFHYYDKDFNNEADTPDNFQSRRPNTSFCFLDIRSPGLGDTAMYLCATAMGGYTEAFFGQGTRLTVV.

This chain links TRBV19 with TRBJ2-7; D not certain. From germline, CDR1 is LNHDA and CDR2 SQIVND (reference sequence). CDR3 length equals 13 residues. V lost 3 bases, J lost 1 base, and 7 bases lay in between. As DNA, the CDR3 is TGTGCCAGTAGTATGATGGGGTCCTACGAGCAGTACTTC. Protein sequence: CASSMMGSYEQYF.

This chain links TRBV28 with TRBJ1-1, with 8 bases that match TRBD1. The CDR3 totals 13 residues. V lost 6 bases and J lost 4; bases outside the gene matches: 4. From germline, CDR1 is MDHEN and CDR2 SYDVKM. CDR3 DNA: TGTGCCAGCAGGCCTACAGGGGGCACTGAAGCTTTCTTT. This sequence encodes CASRPTGGTEAFF.

This clone has a handful of counts. The J gene is TRBJ2-7, the V gene TRBV7-3; D gene unclear. The germline V and J ends were trimmed by 8 bases and 6 bases, with 8 bases remaining between them. The CDR3 has 10 residues. Germline CDR1 is SGHTA and CDR2 is FQGTGA. CDR3 in DNA: TGTGCCAGCCCCATCACCGAGCAGTACTTC. Translation gives CASPITEQYF.

V usage is TRBV28 and J usage is TRBJ2-1, with D tentatively TRBD1 or TRBD2 (5 bases each). The CDR3 is 18 residues long. Germline V gene data show CDR1 as MDHEN and CDR2 as SYDVKM. Trimming stripped 5 bases from V and 0 bases from J, with 20 bases between. The CDR3 DNA follows: TGTGCCAGCAGTGGGGCTGGGCGGGCCACTAGCTCCTACAATGAGCAGTTCTTC. This gives the protein CASSGAGRATSSYNEQFF.

The rearrangement uses TRBV11-2 and TRBJ2-1; maybe TRBD1 (8 bases). The CDR3 runs 16 residues. V was cut by 5 bases and J by 4 bases, with 18 bases left in between. Germline V gene data show CDR1 as SGHAT and CDR2 as FQNNGV. In nucleotides, the CDR3 is TGTGCCAGCAGCCTCTCGGGGGGACAGGTGTACAATGAGCAGTTCTTC. Translating gives CASSLSGGQVYNEQFF.

The V and J genes are TRBV5-1 and TRBJ2-5, with TRBD2 matching 7 bases. The J segment lost 5 bases and the V segment lost 3 bases, leaving 4 bases of the junction unmatched. This CDR3 spans 13 amino acids. Per germline, CDR1 SGHRS and CDR2 YFSETQ. CDR3 in DNA: TGCGCCAGCAGCTGGGGGGGTATGGAGACCCAGTACTTC. Encoded protein: CASSWGGMETQYF.

This chain uses TRBV19 with TRBJ1-1; 7 positions match TRBD1. CDR3 length equals 15 residues. The V segment lost 7 bases and the J segment 5 bases; nucleotides outside the gene matches: 13. Germline loops: CDR1 LNHDA, CDR2 SQIVND (reference sequence). The CDR3 coding sequence is TGTGCCAGTATTAGCCTCAGCAGGGGGAGGACTGAAGCTTTCTTT. Its translation is CASISLSRGRTEAFF.

The CDR3 sequence: CASSLSTDEQYF. CDR3 sequence (DNA): TGCGCCAGCAGCCTAAGTACGGACGAGCAGTACTTC. V and J are TRBV5-1 and TRBJ2-7; D is uncertain. Germline V gives CDR1 SGHRS, CDR2 YFSETQ. The V gene lost 4 bases and the J gene lost 5 bases, with 10 bases spanning the gap. The CDR3 runs to 12 residues.

This sequence joins TRBV5-4 and TRBJ1-4, with D perhaps TRBD1 (6 bases). Trimming shortened V by 2 bases and J by 4 bases, and 9 bases separated the two germline ends. Looked up from germline, CDR1 is SGHNT and CDR2 is YYREEE (reference sequence). The CDR3 has 14 amino acids. This chain's CDR3 is CASSFRQDNEKLFF. The CDR3 DNA reads TGTGCCAGCAGCTTCCGACAGGATAATGAAAAACTGTTTTTT.

J is TRBJ2-1 and V is TRBV2, with TRBD2 matching 8 bases. The CDR3 sequence is 15 residues long. Germline CDR1 SNHLY, CDR2 FYNNEI. V shed 1 base, J shed 5 bases, and the junction held 4 bases outside the gene matches. The CDR3 sequence: CASSEGTSYDNEQFF. The CDR3 region has the DNA TGTGCCAGCAGTGAAGGGACTAGCTACGACAATGAGCAGTTCTTC.

The count of this clone is one. The chain carries TRBV2 and TRBJ2-1; 8 bases fit TRBD2. The trim removed 11 bases at V and 0 bases at J, leaving 6 bases unmatched. Germline-derived CDR1 and CDR2 are SNHLY and FYNNEI. The CDR3 loop spans 14 amino acids. The CDR3 DNA is TGTGCCGCGGGGGGCCCCAGCTCCTACAATGAGCAGTTCTTC. Its translation: CAAGGPSSYNEQFF.

This chain links TRBV28 with TRBJ2-7, with D possibly TRBD1 on 5 matching bases. This CDR3 region has 15 residues. V lost 7 bases, J lost 4 bases, and 20 bases lay in between. CDR1 and CDR2 (germline): MDHEN, SYDVKM. CDR3 bases: TGTGCCAGCATCTCCCTCCAGGGCTATGGGTACGAGCAGTACTTC. Translated: CASISLQGYGYEQYF.

The chain combines TRBV6-1 with TRBJ2-3; D is undetermined. The germline V and J ends were trimmed by 2 bases and 8 bases, with 5 bases remaining between them. The CDR3 extends over 11 amino acids. Germline V gene data show CDR1 as MNHNS and CDR2 as SASEGT. CDR3 nucleotides: TGTGCCAGCAGTGAACCCCGTACGCAGTATTTT. Protein sequence: CASSEPRTQYF.

The chain joins TRBV11-2 to TRBJ2-5; 8 nucleotides agree with TRBD2. This CDR3 is built from 15 residues. From germline, CDR1 is SGHAT and CDR2 FQNNGV. The junction had 13 bases not matched to a gene; V was cut back by 4 bases and J by 9 bases. This CDR3 is CASSSESGGPGAQYF. DNA of the CDR3: TGTGCCAGCAGCTCAGAAAGCGGGGGCCCAGGGGCCCAGTACTTC.

The chain recombines TRBV7-2 with TRBJ2-5; D gene unclear. The CDR3 runs 14 residues. CDR1 and CDR2 from the germline V gene are SGHTA and FQGNSA. The V end lost 0 bases, the J end lost 2 bases, and 7 bases lay between the germline ends. This CDR3 reads CASSLARQQETQYF. CDR3 DNA sequence: TGTGCCAGCAGCTTAGCGAGGCAGCAAGAGACCCAGTACTTC. The full variable domain, with the rest looked up from reference TRBV7-2 and TRBJ2-5, is GAGVSQSPSNKVTEKGKDVELRCDPISGHTALYWYRQSLGQGLEFLIYFQGNSAPDKSGLPSDRFSAERTGGSVSTLTIQRTQQEDSAVYLCASSLARQQETQYFGPGTRLLVL.

The V and J genes are TRBV28 and TRBJ1-1; D call uncertain. Germline CDR1 reads MDHEN; CDR2 reads SYDVKM. This CDR3 is built from 15 residues. Trimming cost V 5 bases and J 6 bases, with 19 bases left between them. CDR3 sequence reads: CASSQITGVLAEAFF. Written as DNA, the CDR3 is TGTGCCAGCAGTCAAATTACCGGGGTTTTAGCTGAAGCTTTCTTT.

This chain joins TRBV5-1 and TRBJ2-4; TRBD2 aligns across 7 bases. Germline CDR1 and CDR2: SGHRS and YFSETQ. Germline trimming cut 2 bases from V and 5 bases from J; bases unmatched to any gene: 4. This CDR3 contains 14 residues. The CDR3 nucleotides are TGCGCCAGCAGCTTAATGAGCGGGGAAAACATTCAGTACTTC. It encodes CASSLMSGENIQYF.

The V gene is TRBV5-6, the J gene TRBJ2-1; D possibly corresponds to TRBD2 (6 bases). With 7 bases removed from V and 0 bases from J, the gap between germline ends came to 14 bases. Germline V CDR1 and CDR2: SGHDT, YYEEEE. This CDR3 comprises 15 residues. CDR3 loop: CASRSRGSSYNEQFF. The CDR3, as DNA: TGTGCCAGCCGGTCGCGGGGCAGCTCCTACAATGAGCAGTTCTTC.

The chain combines TRBV28 with TRBJ2-3; TRBD2 matches at 10 bases. There are 14 residues in the CDR3. The trim removed 8 bases at V and 7 bases at J, leaving 9 bases unmatched. The germline V gene has CDR1 MDHEN and CDR2 SYDVKM. CDR3 coding DNA: TGTGCCAGCCTATCTAGCGGGAGTGTGCATACGCAGTATTTT. Translated, it gives CASLSSGSVHTQYF.